These 7 T cell receptor beta chains came from one sample sequenced in a study of cytomegalovirus exposure and HLA in healthy donors. The PCR employed 60 Vbeta primers together with 13 Jbeta primers. Here immunoSEQ multiplex PCR was the method, and the copy in TCRdb shows in-frame clones only, minus some. The sample consists of 130,000 or so clones, around 8.5% of them appearing once. The sample taken for sequencing was PBMCs. These TCRs come from a man between 35 and 55 years old in good health and CMV-seronegative.

V is TRBV9 and J is TRBJ2-3; 9 nucleotides align to TRBD2. This CDR3 has 16 residues. J gave up 1 base and V 0 bases, and 3 bases lay outside the gene matches. The germline V gene encodes CDR1 SGDLS and CDR2 YYNGEE. The CDR3 region is CASSVGLAGGTDTQYF. The CDR3, as DNA: TGTGCCAGCAGCGTAGGGTTAGCGGGGGGCACAGATACGCAGTATTTT. Full variable domain (remainder filled in from reference TRBV9 and TRBJ2-3): DSGVTQTPKHLITATGQRVTLRCSPRSGDLSVYWYQQSLDQGLQFLIQYYNGEERAKGNILERFSAQQFPDLHSELNLSSLELGDSALYFCASSVGLAGGTDTQYFGPGTRLTVL.

This clone was counted a few times. The J gene is TRBJ1-1, the V gene TRBV29-1, with 9 bases aligning to TRBD1. The germline V gene encodes CDR1 SQVTM and CDR2 ANQGSEA. The CDR3 loop spans 11 amino acids. CDR3 sequence reads: CLLTGGCEAFF. In DNA, the CDR3 is TGCCTCCTCACAGGGGGCTGTGAAGCTTTCTTT.

This sequence joins TRBV2 and TRBJ1-2; 10 bases map to TRBD1. The CDR3 spans 16 residues. The V gene's germline CDR1 is SNHLY and CDR2 FYNNEI. After removal of 6 bases from V and 8 bases from J, the junction contained 15 bases not matched to a gene. The CDR3 DNA reads TGTGCCAGCAGCTACACCGGGACAGGGGTGTACCTCGGCTACACCTTC. Amino acid sequence: CASSYTGTGVYLGYTF.

The genes are TRBV2 and TRBJ1-1, with a weak D call TRBD1 (5 bases). Germline V gene data show CDR1 as SNHLY and CDR2 as FYNNEI. The length of the CDR3 is 15 residues. Trimming stripped 1 base from V and 5 bases from J, with 14 bases between. The CDR3 protein is CASSEGKGMWTEAFF. CDR3 bases: TGTGCCAGCAGTGAAGGTAAGGGGATGTGGACTGAAGCTTTCTTT.

This clone was picked up a small number of times. The chain combines TRBV25-1 with TRBJ2-1; D unclear. Germline V gene lookup returns CDR1 MGHDK and CDR2 SYGVNS. This CDR3 comprises 16 residues. Trimming removed 3 bases from V and 0 bases from J, with 12 bases in between. The CDR3 sequence is CASSDEANLSYNEQFF. The CDR3 DNA reads as TGTGCCAGCAGTGATGAGGCTAACCTCTCCTACAATGAGCAGTTCTTC.

This clone was picked up a small number of times. The rearrangement uses TRBV4-3 and TRBJ2-1; TRBD2 might be the D (6 bases). The CDR3 is made up of 14 amino acids. V was trimmed by 1 base and J by 11 bases, leaving 15 bases between them. Germline lookup yields CDR1 LGHNA and CDR2 YSLEER. CDR3 sequence reads: CASSQGLGPMKQFF. CDR3 DNA sequence: TGCGCCAGCAGCCAAGGACTAGGTCCCATGAAGCAGTTCTTC.

V and J are TRBV6-6 and TRBJ2-1, with 9 bases matching TRBD2. The CDR3 totals 15 residues. The germline gives CDR1 MNHNY, CDR2 SVGAGI (reference sequence). V gave up 7 bases and J gave up 0 bases; unmatched junction bases: 4. CDR3 coding DNA: TGTGCCAGCACCCTAGCGGGGTCCTCCTACAATGAGCAGTTCTTC. It translates to CASTLAGSSYNEQFF.